Following are 31 T cell receptor beta chains from one sample sequenced in a study of blood T cells in healthy people across ages. Then a second PCR, running roughly 7 to 11 cycles, was carried out with a sample-barcoded 5' primer and a J-beta primer mix. TCRdb re-analysed the 5' RACE reads in MiXCR, keeping a single row per CDR3 protein. The table shows 1.5 million to 2 million distinct CDR3 sequences, with 28% occurring only once. Sequencing was carried out using blood. All receptors derive from a woman aged 25 to 39 in good health.

V usage is TRBV14 and J usage is TRBJ1-1, with a weak D call TRBD1 (6 bases). The CDR3 totals 15 residues. CDR1 is SGHDN, CDR2 FVKESK, per germline. The V end lost 3 bases, the J end lost 1 base, and 12 bases lay between the germline ends. The CDR3 DNA reads TGTGCCAGCAGCCAGGGGGAACAGGGGAACACTGAAGCTTTCTTT. This encodes CASSQGEQGNTEAFF.

The chain recombines TRBV5-1 with TRBJ2-5, with D possibly TRBD2 on 5 matching bases. The CDR3 totals 15 residues. From germline, CDR1 is SGHRS and CDR2 YFSETQ. Trimming stripped 4 bases from V and 11 bases from J, with 24 bases between. The CDR3, as DNA: TGCGCCAGCAGCGAGGGAGACCTCCGCGCCAATGAGCAGTACTTC. Translated: CASSEGDLRANEQYF.

The V call is TRBV3-1, the J call TRBJ2-3, with no clear D. V lost 1 base and J 6 bases, leaving 14 bases between the germline ends. The CDR3 sequence is 15 residues long. The germline V gene encodes CDR1 LGHDT and CDR2 YNNKEL (reference sequence). The CDR3 nucleotides read TGTGCCAGCAGCCAAGGTTATCAAGAAGGGGATACGCAGTATTTT. It specifies CASSQGYQEGDTQYF.

This clonotype turned up a few times. The chain recombines TRBV6-6 with TRBJ2-3; possibly TRBD1 for D (6 bases). Trimming removed 0 bases at V and 4 bases at J, with 17 bases between. The CDR3 has 17 residues. CDR1 is MNHNY, CDR2 SVGAGI, per germline (reference sequence). The CDR3 DNA follows: TGTGCCAGCAGTTACTCGAAACGTGGCAGGGGATCAGATACGCAGTATTTT. Amino acids: CASSYSKRGRGSDTQYF.

The table lists this clonotype with a few counts. The V gene is TRBV5-1, the J gene TRBJ2-3, with D unclear. CDR1 is SGHRS, CDR2 YFSETQ, per germline. Trimming pared 0 bases from V and 5 bases from J, leaving 13 bases between. This CDR3 is 15 amino acids long. The CDR3 sequence is CASSLGLRKEDTQYF. Written as DNA, the CDR3 is TGCGCCAGCAGCTTGGGGCTGAGGAAGGAAGATACGCAGTATTTT.

Remarks on this clonotype: One junction end does not reproduce the germline sequence, and a read error may be involved. V and J are TRBV7-2 and TRBJ2-5, with 8 bases aligning to TRBD2. Germline V gene sequence: CDR1 SGHTA, CDR2 FQGNSA. CDR3 length: 16 residues. The CDR3 spells CVSGLTSGGAQETQYF. DNA for the CDR3: TGTGTCAGCGGCCTAACTAGCGGAGGGGCCCAAGAGACCCAGTACTTC.

CDR3 amino acids: CASSPPGLSVLNNEQFF. The CDR3 DNA is TGTGCCAGCTCACCACCCGGGCTGAGCGTGCTAAACAATGAGCAGTTCTTC. The chain links TRBV18 to TRBJ2-1; D not certain. CDR3 length equals 17 residues. CDR1 and CDR2 (germline): KGHSH, LQKENI. The V end was cut by 0 bases, the J end by 5 bases, with 17 bases between.

Note on this clonotype: This may stem from a read error, because a much larger clone lies one nucleotide away. J is TRBJ1-2 and V is TRBV20-1; perhaps TRBD1 as D (6 bases). Germline lookup yields CDR1 DFQATT and CDR2 SNEGSKA (reference sequence). There are 14 residues in the CDR3. V gave up 4 bases and J gave up 0 bases, with 12 bases separating them. The CDR3 region is CSAKQGRSNYGYTF. The DNA for the CDR3 is TGCAGTGCTAAGCAGGGGAGGTCTAACTATGGCTACACCTTC.

In its sample, this clonotype was seen a few times. V and J are TRBV7-3 and TRBJ2-3, with D tentatively TRBD1 (5 bases). CDR1 is SGHTA and CDR2 is FQGTGA in the germline V gene. The CDR3 contains 16 residues. V was cut by 2 bases and J by 4 bases, with 16 bases left in between. The chain's CDR3 is CASSLAPQGGADTQYF. The DNA of the CDR3 is TGTGCCAGCAGCTTAGCTCCGCAGGGCGGTGCAGATACGCAGTATTTT. The full variable domain, with the rest looked up from reference TRBV7-3 and TRBJ2-3, is GAGVSQTPSNKVTEKGKYVELRCDPISGHTALYWYRQSLGQGPEFLIYFQGTGAADDSGLPNDRFFAVRPEGSVSTLKIQRTERGDSAVYLCASSLAPQGGADTQYFGPGTRLTVL.

In its sample, this clonotype was seen a few times. The chain combines TRBV5-4 with TRBJ1-2; TRBD1 aligns across 8 bases. CDR1 and CDR2 from the germline V gene are SGHNT and YYREEE (reference sequence). CDR3 length equals 14 residues. Germline trimming cut 1 base from V and 4 bases from J; bases unmatched to any gene: 3. The CDR3 loop reads CASSLSDRGYGYTF. For the CDR3, the DNA is TGTGCCAGCAGCTTGTCCGACAGGGGCTATGGCTACACCTTC.

J is TRBJ2-5 and V is TRBV18; TRBD2 is a possible D gene (7 bases). The germline CDR1 and CDR2 sequences are KGHSH and LQKENI. The V and J ends lost 3 bases and 5 bases respectively, with 16 bases between them. CDR3 length: 15 residues. The CDR3 protein is CASSPITGREETQYF. CDR3 nucleotides: TGTGCCAGCTCACCGATAACAGGGAGGGAGGAGACCCAGTACTTC.

This clonotype was counted at least ten times. The rearrangement uses TRBV3-1 and TRBJ1-5; a possible D gene is TRBD1 (5 bases). The V end was cut by 4 bases, the J end by 5 bases, with 9 bases between. The CDR3 loop spans 13 amino acids. Germline CDR1 LGHDT, CDR2 YNNKEL (reference sequence). The CDR3 DNA follows: TGTGCCAGCAGCCTGAAAGGGGATCAGCCCCAGCATTTT. It codes for CASSLKGDQPQHF.

This chain joins TRBV6-5 and TRBJ1-1; TRBD1 is a possible D gene (6 bases). V was pared by 6 bases and J by 0 bases, with 11 bases between. The V gene's germline CDR1 is MNHEY and CDR2 SVGAGI. The CDR3 has 14 residues. The CDR3 loop reads CASRRTAMNTEAFF. The CDR3 nucleotides read TGTGCCAGCAGAAGGACAGCCATGAACACTGAAGCTTTCTTT.

This clonotype was detected many times. The chain couples TRBV12-3 or TRBV12-4 to TRBJ1-5; D is unresolved. Trimming removed 3 bases at V and 1 base at J, with 13 bases between. The CDR3 consists of 16 residues. This CDR3 is CASSFGGSASNQPQHF. The CDR3 coding sequence is TGTGCCAGCAGTTTTGGAGGGTCTGCGAGCAATCAGCCCCAGCATTTT.

Only a few counts were recorded for this clonotype. The gene calls are TRBV29-1 and TRBJ1-1; D gene unclear. Looked up from germline, CDR1 is SQVTM and CDR2 is ANQGSEA. CDR3 length: 11 amino acids. V lost 5 bases, J lost 4 bases, and 8 bases lay in between. The CDR3 loop reads CSVQDLTEAFF. The CDR3 DNA reads as TGCAGCGTTCAGGATCTCACTGAAGCTTTCTTT.

In this sample, this clonotype turned up a few times. This chain uses TRBV6-5 with TRBJ2-2, with a weak D call TRBD2 (5 bases). Germline V gives CDR1 MNHEY, CDR2 SVGAGI. Deletions cut 2 bases from V and 6 bases from J, with 7 bases between. This CDR3 comprises 13 residues. The CDR3 DNA reads TGTGCCAGCAGTTACGCGGAGGCCGGGGAGCTGTTTTTT. Translating gives CASSYAEAGELFF.

The genes are TRBV12-3 or TRBV12-4 and TRBJ2-5; D may match TRBD1 or TRBD2 (5 bases each). The CDR3 covers 13 residues. V was shortened by 6 bases and J by 5 bases, with 13 bases between the two germline ends. The CDR3 here is CASSYEGWETQYF. The CDR3 bases are TGTGCCAGCAGCTATGAGGGGTGGGAGACCCAGTACTTC.

This clonotype was seen a few times. The chain combines TRBV4-3 with TRBJ2-7, with D uncertain. Germline V CDR1 and CDR2: LGHNA, YSLEER. CDR3 size: 13 residues. V was trimmed by 0 bases and J by 6 bases, leaving 9 bases between them. The CDR3 DNA reads as TGCGCCAGCAGCCAAGATTCGTGCCGCGAGCAGTACTTC. It is translated as CASSQDSCREQYF.

The CDR3 loop reads CATSDFRGTGRTDTQYF. The CDR3 bases are TGTGCCACCAGTGATTTCCGTGGGACAGGACGCACAGATACGCAGTATTTT. The rearrangement links TRBV24-1 to TRBJ2-3; 8 bases are shared with TRBD1. V lost 1 base to trimming and J lost 1 base; unmatched junction nucleotides: 6. Per the germline V gene, CDR1 is KGHDR and CDR2 is SFDVKD. This CDR3 comprises 17 residues.

This clonotype turned up a few times. The gene calls are TRBV6-5 and TRBJ2-3; D might be TRBD1 or TRBD2, each matching 6 bases. The CDR3 sequence is 15 residues long. Trimming took 6 bases from V and 1 from J, leaving 14 bases between them. Germline V lookup: CDR1 MNHEY, CDR2 SVGAGI. CDR3 sequence reads: CASRNERGGTDTQYF. The CDR3 bases are TGTGCCAGCAGGAACGAGAGGGGGGGCACAGATACGCAGTATTTT.

The table lists this clonotype with many counts. This rearrangement joins TRBV29-1 to TRBJ2-3; 9 bases agree with TRBD1. Trimming cost V 3 bases and J 5 bases; bases outside gene matches: 3. The CDR3 runs to 13 residues. Germline V gene data show CDR1 as SQVTM and CDR2 as ANQGSEA. The CDR3 is CSVENRGLDTQYF. The CDR3 bases are TGCAGCGTTGAGAACAGGGGGCTAGATACGCAGTATTTT.

CDR3 sequence reads: CASSERRRAQETQYF. The CDR3 nucleotides read TGTGCCAGCAGTGAAAGGAGACGGGCGCAAGAGACCCAGTACTTC. The chain is built from TRBV2 and TRBJ2-4, with unresolved D. Near its end, the DNA agrees better with TRBJ2-5, so the J call may be wrong. This CDR3 is 15 amino acids long. From germline, CDR1 is SNHLY and CDR2 FYNNEI.

The V call is TRBV14, the J call TRBJ2-1; D remains unclear. The CDR3 spans 15 residues. CDR1 and CDR2 from the germline V gene are SGHDN and FVKESK. Trimming pared 4 bases from V and 0 bases from J, leaving 10 bases between. This CDR3 is CASSPRYASYNEQFF. CDR3 coding DNA: TGTGCCAGCAGCCCCAGATACGCCTCCTACAATGAGCAGTTCTTC.

This rearrangement joins TRBV7-2 to TRBJ1-2, with D tentatively TRBD1 (6 bases). The V and J ends lost 11 bases and 5 bases respectively, with 15 bases between them. The CDR3 loop spans 12 amino acids. The germline V gene encodes CDR1 SGHTA and CDR2 FQGNSA. This CDR3 reads CAGMSGAYGYTF. The CDR3 DNA sequence: TGTGCCGGCATGTCAGGGGCGTATGGCTACACCTTC.

About this clonotype: A read error may be the cause here, since a much bigger clone is one base away. J is TRBJ2-6 and V is TRBV20-1, with D possibly called TRBD1 or TRBD2 (6 bases each). The V gene's germline CDR1 is DFQATT and CDR2 SNEGSKA (reference sequence). CDR3 size: 14 residues. This CDR3 reads CSAPQGTGANVPTF. The DNA for the CDR3 is TGCAGTGCTCCCCAGGGGACTGGGGCCAACGTCCCGACTTTC.

J is TRBJ2-5 and V is TRBV7-9, with D possibly matching TRBD2 (5 bases). This CDR3 has 14 residues. V lost 5 bases and J 6 bases, leaving 16 bases between the germline ends. Germline CDR1 is SEHNR and CDR2 is FQNEAQ (reference sequence). CDR3 region: CASSPEGGSQTQYF. The DNA of the CDR3 is TGTGCCAGCAGCCCTGAGGGCGGTTCCCAGACCCAGTACTTC.

This clonotype has more than one count but fewer than ten. The J gene is TRBJ2-7, the V gene TRBV9; 11 bases match TRBD2. Germline V gene data show CDR1 as SGDLS and CDR2 as YYNGEE. Trimming removed 3 bases from V and 2 bases from J; junction bases left unmatched: 7. The CDR3 has 16 residues. In DNA, the CDR3 is TGTGCCAGCAGCGAGGGGGGGACTAGCGGTGCCTACGAGCAGTACTTC. Amino acid sequence: CASSEGGTSGAYEQYF.

J is TRBJ1-3 and V is TRBV20-1; 9 bases are a match to TRBD1. Trimming took 6 bases from V and 4 from J; bases not matched to a gene: 7. This CDR3 contains 14 residues. Germline lookup yields CDR1 DFQATT and CDR2 SNEGSKA (reference sequence). The CDR3 spells CSARDGTGGNTIYF. In DNA, the CDR3 is TGCAGTGCCAGGGACGGGACAGGGGGAAACACCATATATTTT.

A note on this clonotype: A junction end diverges from the germline sequence, so it may reflect a read error. This chain joins TRBV5-1 and TRBJ1-5; 7 nucleotides agree with TRBD1. This CDR3 is 15 amino acids long. In germline, CDR1 is SGHRS, CDR2 YFSETQ. DNA of the CDR3: TGCACCAGCAGCTTGGAAGGGACAGGCAATCAGCCCCAGCATTTT. Translated, it gives CTSSLEGTGNQPQHF.

This clonotype was counted ten times or more. The gene calls are TRBV7-9 and TRBJ1-5; 7 bases are a match to TRBD1. The CDR3 is 13 amino acids. Germline V gives CDR1 SEHNR, CDR2 FQNEAQ (reference sequence). V lost 6 bases and J lost 5; bases outside the gene matches: 4. The CDR3 nucleotides are TGTGCCAGCAGTTCCACAGGGGATCAGCCCCAGCATTTT. Its protein is CASSSTGDQPQHF.

This sequence joins TRBV4-1 and TRBJ1-4, with 9 bases identical to TRBD1. The CDR3 runs to 17 residues. Germline assignment: CDR1 MGHRA and CDR2 YSYEKL. V lost 3 bases to trimming and J lost 3 bases; unmatched junction nucleotides: 8. The CDR3 is CASSQLSRDRANEKLFF. The CDR3 coding sequence is TGCGCCAGCAGCCAGCTTAGCCGGGACAGGGCTAATGAAAAACTGTTTTTT.